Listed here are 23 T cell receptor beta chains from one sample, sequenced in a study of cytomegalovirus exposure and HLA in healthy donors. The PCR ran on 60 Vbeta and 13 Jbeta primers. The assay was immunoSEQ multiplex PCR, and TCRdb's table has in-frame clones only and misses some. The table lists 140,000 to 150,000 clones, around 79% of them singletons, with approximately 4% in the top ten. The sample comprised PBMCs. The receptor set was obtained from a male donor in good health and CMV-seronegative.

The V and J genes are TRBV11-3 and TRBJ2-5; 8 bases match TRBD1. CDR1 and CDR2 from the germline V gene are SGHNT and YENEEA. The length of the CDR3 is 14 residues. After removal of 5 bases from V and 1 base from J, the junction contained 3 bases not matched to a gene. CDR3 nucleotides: TGTGCCAGCAGCCCGGGACAGGCCCAAGAGACCCAGTACTTC. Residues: CASSPGQAQETQYF.

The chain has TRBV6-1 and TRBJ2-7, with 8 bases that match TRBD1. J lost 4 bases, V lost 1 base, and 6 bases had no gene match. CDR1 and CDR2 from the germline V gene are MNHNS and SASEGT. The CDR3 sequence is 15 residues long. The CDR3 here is CASSEVAGGTYEQYF. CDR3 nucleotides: TGTGCCAGCAGTGAAGTGGCAGGGGGCACGTACGAGCAGTACTTC.

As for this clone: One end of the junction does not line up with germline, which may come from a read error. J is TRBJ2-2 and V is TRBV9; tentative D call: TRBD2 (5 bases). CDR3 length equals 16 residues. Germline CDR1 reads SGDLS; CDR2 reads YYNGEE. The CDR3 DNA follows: TGTGCCAGCGGCGTAGGACTGTCACGGGGCACCGGGGAGCTGTTTTTT. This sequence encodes CASGVGLSRGTGELFF. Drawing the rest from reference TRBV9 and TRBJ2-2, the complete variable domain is DSGVTQTPKHLITATGQRVTLRCSPRSGDLSVYWYQQSLDQGLQFLIQYYNGEERAKGNILERFSAQQFPDLHSELNLSSLELGDSALYFCASGVGLSRGTGELFFGEGSRLTVL.

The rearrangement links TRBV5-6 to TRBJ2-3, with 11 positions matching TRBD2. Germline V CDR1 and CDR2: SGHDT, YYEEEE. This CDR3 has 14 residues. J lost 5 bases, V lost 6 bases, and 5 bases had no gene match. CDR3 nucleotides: TGTGCCAGCACGTCCGGACTAGCGGGAGATACGCAGTATTTT. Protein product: CASTSGLAGDTQYF.

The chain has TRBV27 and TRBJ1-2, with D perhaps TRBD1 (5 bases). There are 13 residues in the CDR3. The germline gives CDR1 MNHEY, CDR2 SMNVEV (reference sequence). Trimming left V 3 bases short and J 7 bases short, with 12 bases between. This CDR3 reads CASSFDSLGGYTF. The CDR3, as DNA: TGTGCCAGCAGTTTCGACAGCTTGGGTGGCTACACCTTC.

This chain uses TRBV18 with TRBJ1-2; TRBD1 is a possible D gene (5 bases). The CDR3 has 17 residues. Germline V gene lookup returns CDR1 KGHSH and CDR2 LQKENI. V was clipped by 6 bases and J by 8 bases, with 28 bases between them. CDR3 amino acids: CASSATVGQIIYGGYTF. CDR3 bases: TGTGCCAGCTCTGCGACCGTCGGACAAATCATCTATGGAGGCTACACCTTC.

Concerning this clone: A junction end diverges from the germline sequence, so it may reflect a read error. The CDR3, as DNA: TGTGCCAGCAGCGCGCCGGGCCTCTCGGACACCTTT. It encodes CASSAPGLSDTF. J is TRBJ1-2 and V is TRBV7-2, with a tentative D call TRBD1 (5 bases). Per the germline V gene, CDR1 is SGHTA and CDR2 is FQGNSA. The CDR3 has 12 residues.

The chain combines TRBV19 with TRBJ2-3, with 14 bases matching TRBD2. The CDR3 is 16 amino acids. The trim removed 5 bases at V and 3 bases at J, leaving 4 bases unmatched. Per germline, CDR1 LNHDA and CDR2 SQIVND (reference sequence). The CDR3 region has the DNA TGTGCCAGTAGTGGAGGGACTAGCGGGAGAACAGATACGCAGTATTTT. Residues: CASSGGTSGRTDTQYF. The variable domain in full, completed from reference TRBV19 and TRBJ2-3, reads DGGITQSPKYLFRKEGQNVTLSCEQNLNHDAMYWYRQDPGQGLRLIYYSQIVNDFQKGDIAEGYSVSREKKESFPLTVTSAQKNPTAFYLCASSGGTSGRTDTQYFGPGTRLTVL.

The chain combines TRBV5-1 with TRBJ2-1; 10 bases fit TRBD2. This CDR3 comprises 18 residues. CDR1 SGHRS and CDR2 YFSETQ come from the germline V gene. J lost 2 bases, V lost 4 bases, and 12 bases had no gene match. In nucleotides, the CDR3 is TGCGCCAGCAGCATCCCTTCTAGCGGGGGTACCACCTACAATGAGCAGTTCTTC. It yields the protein CASSIPSSGGTTYNEQFF.

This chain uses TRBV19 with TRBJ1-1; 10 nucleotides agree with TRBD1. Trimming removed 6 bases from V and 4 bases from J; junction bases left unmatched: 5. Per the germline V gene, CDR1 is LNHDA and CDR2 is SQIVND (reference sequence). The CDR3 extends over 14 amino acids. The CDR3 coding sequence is TGTGCCAGTAGGACAGGGGGCGCAGGCACTGAAGCTTTCTTT. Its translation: CASRTGGAGTEAFF.

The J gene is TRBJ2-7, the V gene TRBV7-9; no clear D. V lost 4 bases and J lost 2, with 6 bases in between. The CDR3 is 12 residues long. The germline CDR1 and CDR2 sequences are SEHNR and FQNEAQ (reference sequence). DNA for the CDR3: TGTGCCAGCAGCTCAGTCCCCTACGAGCAGTACTTC. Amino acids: CASSSVPYEQYF.

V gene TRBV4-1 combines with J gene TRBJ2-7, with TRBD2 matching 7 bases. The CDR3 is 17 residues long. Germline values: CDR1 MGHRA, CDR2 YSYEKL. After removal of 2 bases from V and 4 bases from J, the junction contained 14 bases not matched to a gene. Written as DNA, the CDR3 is TGCGCCAGCAGCCAAACCGAGGTGGCGGGAGCCGATTACGAGCAGTACTTC. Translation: CASSQTEVAGADYEQYF.

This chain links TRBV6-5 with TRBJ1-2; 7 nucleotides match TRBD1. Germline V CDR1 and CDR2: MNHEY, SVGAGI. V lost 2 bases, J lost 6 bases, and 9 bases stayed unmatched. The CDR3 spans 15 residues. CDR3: CASSYVTGARNGYTF. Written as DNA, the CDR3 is TGTGCCAGCAGTTACGTCACAGGGGCGCGGAATGGCTACACCTTC.

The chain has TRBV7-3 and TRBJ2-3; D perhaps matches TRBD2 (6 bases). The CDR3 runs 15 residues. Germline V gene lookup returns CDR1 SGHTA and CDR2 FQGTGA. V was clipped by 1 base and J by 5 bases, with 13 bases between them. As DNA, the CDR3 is TGTGCCAGCAGCTTAAAGGGCGGGGCAAGAGATACGCAGTATTTT. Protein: CASSLKGGARDTQYF.

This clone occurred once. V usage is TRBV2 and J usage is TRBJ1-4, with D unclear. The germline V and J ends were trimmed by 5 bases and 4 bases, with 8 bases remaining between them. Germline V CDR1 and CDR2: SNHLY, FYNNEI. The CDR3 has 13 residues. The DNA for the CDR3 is TGTGCCAGCAGTCCTAATTTTAATGAAAAACTGTTTTTT. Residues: CASSPNFNEKLFF.

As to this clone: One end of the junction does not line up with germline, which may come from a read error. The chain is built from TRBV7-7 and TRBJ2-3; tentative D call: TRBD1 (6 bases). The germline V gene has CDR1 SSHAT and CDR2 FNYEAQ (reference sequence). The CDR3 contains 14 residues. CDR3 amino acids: CASSLAGGTDTQYF. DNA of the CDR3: TGTGCTAGCAGCTTAGCAGGGGGCACAGATACGCAGTATTTT.

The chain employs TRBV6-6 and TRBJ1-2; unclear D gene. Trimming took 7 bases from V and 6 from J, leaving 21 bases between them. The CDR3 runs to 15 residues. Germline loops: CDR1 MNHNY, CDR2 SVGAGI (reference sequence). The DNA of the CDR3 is TGTGCCAGCAAATACGGGTCCGACCCTCGGGATGGCTACACCTTC. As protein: CASKYGSDPRDGYTF.

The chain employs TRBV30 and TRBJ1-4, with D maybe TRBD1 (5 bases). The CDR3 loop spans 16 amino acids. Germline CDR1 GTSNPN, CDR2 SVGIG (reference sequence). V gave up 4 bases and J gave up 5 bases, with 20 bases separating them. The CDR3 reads CAWKFWGSTENEKLFF. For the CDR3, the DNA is TGTGCCTGGAAATTTTGGGGATCGACAGAAAATGAAAAACTGTTTTTT.

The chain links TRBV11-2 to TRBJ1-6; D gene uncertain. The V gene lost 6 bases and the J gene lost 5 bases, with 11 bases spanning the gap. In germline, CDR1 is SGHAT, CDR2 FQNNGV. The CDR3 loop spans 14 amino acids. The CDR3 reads CASRPRGDNSPLHF. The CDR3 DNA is TGTGCCAGCAGACCTCGGGGTGATAATTCACCCCTCCACTTT.

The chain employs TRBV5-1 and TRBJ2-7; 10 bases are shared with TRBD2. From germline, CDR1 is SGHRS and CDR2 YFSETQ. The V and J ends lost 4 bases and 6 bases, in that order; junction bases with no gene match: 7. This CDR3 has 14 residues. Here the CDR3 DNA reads TGCGCCAGCAGCCGAACTAGCGGGAAGAGCGAGCAGTACTTC. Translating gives CASSRTSGKSEQYF.

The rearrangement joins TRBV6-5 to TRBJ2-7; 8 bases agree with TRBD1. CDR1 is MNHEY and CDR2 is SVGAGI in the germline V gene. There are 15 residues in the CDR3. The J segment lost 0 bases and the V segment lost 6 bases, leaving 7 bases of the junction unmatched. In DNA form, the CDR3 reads TGTGCCAGCAGCCGGACAGGGATCAGCTCCTACGAGCAGTACTTC. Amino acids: CASSRTGISSYEQYF.

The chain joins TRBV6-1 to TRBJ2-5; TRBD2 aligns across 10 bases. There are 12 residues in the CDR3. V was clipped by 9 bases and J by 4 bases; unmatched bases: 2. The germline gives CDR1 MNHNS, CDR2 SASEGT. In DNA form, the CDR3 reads TGTGCCAGTAGCGGGAGGACAGAGACCCAGTACTTC. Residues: CASSGRTETQYF.

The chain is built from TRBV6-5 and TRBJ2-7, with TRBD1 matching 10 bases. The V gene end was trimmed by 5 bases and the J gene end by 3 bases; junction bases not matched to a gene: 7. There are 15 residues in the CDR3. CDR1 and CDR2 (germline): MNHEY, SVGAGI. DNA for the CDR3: TGTGCCAGCAGTACTACCGGGACAGGGGTCTACGAGCAGTACTTC. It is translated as CASSTTGTGVYEQYF.